A selection of T cell receptor beta chains follows, all from one sample in a study of blood T cell repertoires in COVID-19. TCRdb's table, derived via immunoSEQ multiplex PCR, lists solely in-frame clones and lacks some. The profile shows over 120,000 clones, roughly 91% of them singletons. Sequences were obtained from peripheral blood. Receptor source: a man in his sixties with active or convalescent COVID-19. CDR3s include the opening cysteine and the closing phenylalanine or tryptophan. The D gene is left open where the match is weak. A clone size is listed for some rows: how often the clone was seen (once, few, many), or a class if it is expanded.

CDR3aa: CASSLDGPRVPETQYF
CDR3nt: TGCGCCAGCAGCTTGGACGGCCCGCGGGTCCCAGAGACCCAGTACTTC
d_gene: NA
abundance: few
j_gene: TRBJ2-5
v_gene: TRBV5-1

CDR3aa: CASSAQGIGELFF
CDR3nt: TGTGCCAGCAGCGCCCAGGGGATCGGGGAGCTGTTTTTT
d_gene: NA
abundance: NA
j_gene: TRBJ2-2
v_gene: TRBV9

CDR3aa: CASSTGGAPPDTQYF
CDR3nt: TGTGCCAGCAGTACAGGGGGCGCCCCCCCAGATACGCAGTATTTT
d_gene: TRBD1
abundance: NA
j_gene: TRBJ2-3
v_gene: TRBV6-4

CDR3aa: CASSQADFLASSYNEQFF
CDR3nt: TGCGCCAGCAGCCAAGCAGACTTTCTAGCGAGCTCCTACAATGAGCAGTTCTTC
d_gene: NA
abundance: few
j_gene: TRBJ2-1
v_gene: TRBV4-1

CDR3aa: CASSPPGRVDGYTF
CDR3nt: TGTGCCAGCAGCCCCCCGGGCAGGGTAGATGGCTACACCTTC
d_gene: NA
abundance: NA
j_gene: TRBJ1-2
v_gene: TRBV7-9

CDR3aa: CASSWRRNQREVTIYF
CDR3nt: TGTGCCAGCAGCTGGAGGAGAAACCAACGAGAAGTTACCATATATTTT
d_gene: NA
abundance: NA
j_gene: TRBJ1-3
v_gene: TRBV5-8

CDR3aa: CASSLDSGSGGELFF
CDR3nt: TGTGCCAGCAGCTTAGATAGCGGGAGTGGCGGGGAGCTGTTTTTT
d_gene: TRBD2
abundance: NA
j_gene: TRBJ2-2
v_gene: TRBV7-6

CDR3aa: CASCLWERTGELFF
CDR3nt: TGTGCCAGCTGTCTATGGGAGAGGACCGGGGAGCTGTTTTTT
d_gene: NA
abundance: NA
j_gene: TRBJ2-2
v_gene: TRBV7-2

CDR3aa: CASSLLRGGGGYTF
CDR3nt: TGTGCCAGCAGTCTCCTAAGGGGGGGTGGTGGCTACACCTTC
d_gene: NA
abundance: NA
j_gene: TRBJ1-2
v_gene: TRBV28

CDR3aa: CASSLTEDYSNQPQHF
CDR3nt: TGTGCCAGCTCACTTACTGAGGATTATAGCAATCAGCCCCAGCATTTT
d_gene: NA
abundance: NA
j_gene: TRBJ1-5
v_gene: TRBV18

CDR3aa: CASSGDFGAEAFF
CDR3nt: TGTGCCAGTAGTGGGGACTTTGGCGCTGAAGCTTTCTTT
d_gene: NA
abundance: NA
j_gene: TRBJ1-1
v_gene: TRBV19

CDR3aa: CASSLFMTGISGANVLTF
CDR3nt: TGTGCCAGCAGTTTATTTATGACAGGAATCTCTGGGGCCAACGTCCTGACTTTC
d_gene: NA
abundance: NA
j_gene: TRBJ2-6
v_gene: TRBV27

CDR3aa: CASTHRASQPQHF
CDR3nt: TGTGCCAGTACTCACAGGGCAAGTCAGCCCCAGCATTTT
d_gene: NA
abundance: NA
j_gene: TRBJ1-5
v_gene: TRBV19

CDR3aa: CASSYGGKISYTF
CDR3nt: TGTGCCAGCAGTTACGGGGGGAAAATTAGCTACACCTTC
d_gene: NA
abundance: NA
j_gene: TRBJ1-2
v_gene: TRBV6-6

CDR3aa: CSVQAGRPDTQYF
CDR3nt: TGCAGCGTCCAAGCGGGAAGGCCAGATACGCAGTATTTT
d_gene: TRBD2
abundance: NA
j_gene: TRBJ2-3
v_gene: TRBV29-1

CDR3aa: CASSLLAGIVYEQYF
CDR3nt: TGTGCCAGCAGCTTGCTGGCAGGGATAGTCTACGAGCAGTACTTC
d_gene: NA
abundance: NA
j_gene: TRBJ2-7
v_gene: TRBV5-6

CDR3aa: CATSDLGREQDTQYF
CDR3nt: TGTGCCACCAGTGATTTGGGGCGGGAGCAAGATACGCAGTATTTT
d_gene: TRBD2
abundance: once
j_gene: TRBJ2-3
v_gene: TRBV24-1

CDR3aa: CASKKSRTAGAGELFF
CDR3nt: TGTGCCAGTAAGAAAAGTCGAACCGCGGGAGCGGGGGAGCTGTTTTTT
d_gene: TRBD2
abundance: NA
j_gene: TRBJ2-2
v_gene: TRBV19

CDR3aa: CASSLRVTGELFF
CDR3nt: TGTGCCAGCAGTTTACGAGTGACCGGGGAGCTGTTTTTT
d_gene: NA
abundance: NA
j_gene: TRBJ2-2
v_gene: TRBV27

CDR3aa: CASSYRGLANQPQHF
CDR3nt: TGTGCCAGCAGCTATAGGGGCCTCGCCAATCAGCCCCAGCATTTT
d_gene: NA
abundance: NA
j_gene: TRBJ1-5
v_gene: TRBV5-5

CDR3aa: CASTQGSGSVHGYTF
CDR3nt: TGTGCCAGCACCCAAGGGTCAGGGTCGGTTCATGGCTACACCTTC
d_gene: NA
abundance: NA
j_gene: TRBJ1-2
v_gene: TRBV6-6

CDR3aa: CASSQGRHNRDKPARSTEAFF
CDR3nt: TGTGCCAGCAGCCAAGGACGCCATAACCGGGACAAGCCCGCCCGGAGCACTGAAGCTTTCTTT
d_gene: NA
abundance: NA
j_gene: TRBJ1-1
v_gene: TRBV3-1/TRBV3-2

CDR3aa: CAIRSDKGGETQYF
CDR3nt: TGTGCCATCAGGTCTGACAAGGGGGGGGAGACCCAGTACTTC
d_gene: NA
abundance: NA
j_gene: TRBJ2-5
v_gene: TRBV10-3

CDR3aa: CASETGTTGNTIYF
CDR3nt: TGTGCGAGCGAAACAGGGACAACTGGAAACACCATATATTTT
d_gene: NA
abundance: NA
j_gene: TRBJ1-3
v_gene: TRBV2

CDR3aa: CASSYTRLAGGLASYNEQFF
CDR3nt: TGTGCCAGCAGTTATACCCGACTAGCGGGGGGGCTAGCCTCCTACAATGAGCAGTTCTTC
d_gene: TRBD2
abundance: NA
j_gene: TRBJ2-1
v_gene: TRBV2

CDR3aa: CASSRSTYADTQYF
CDR3nt: TGTGCCAGTAGCCGGTCGACATACGCAGATACGCAGTATTTT
d_gene: NA
abundance: NA
j_gene: TRBJ2-3
v_gene: TRBV19

CDR3aa: CARLQGETNEKLFF
CDR3nt: TGTGCCAGACTTCAGGGTGAGACTAATGAAAAACTGTTTTTT
d_gene: NA
abundance: NA
j_gene: TRBJ1-4
v_gene: TRBV28

CDR3aa: CAEEADGANVLTF
CDR3nt: TGTGCCGAAGAAGCGGACGGGGCCAACGTCCTGACTTTC
d_gene: NA
abundance: NA
j_gene: TRBJ2-6
v_gene: TRBV11-2

CDR3aa: CASSLAGTGGYEQYF
CDR3nt: TGCGCCAGCAGCTTGGCAGGGACAGGGGGCTACGAGCAGTACTTC
d_gene: TRBD1
abundance: NA
j_gene: TRBJ2-7
v_gene: TRBV5-1

CDR3aa: CASMIGSTRKAGELFF
CDR3nt: TGTGCCAGCATGATAGGGAGTACTCGTAAGGCCGGGGAGCTGTTTTTT
d_gene: NA
abundance: NA
j_gene: TRBJ2-2
v_gene: TRBV2

CDR3aa: CASSPETYEQYF
CDR3nt: TGTGCCAGCAGCCCCGAGACCTACGAGCAGTACTTC
d_gene: NA
abundance: NA
j_gene: TRBJ2-7
v_gene: TRBV6-5

CDR3aa: CASTKGANYGYTF
CDR3nt: TGTGCCAGTACCAAGGGGGCTAACTATGGCTACACCTTC
d_gene: NA
abundance: once
j_gene: TRBJ1-2
v_gene: TRBV19

CDR3aa: CASSQVEGRDTQYF
CDR3nt: TGTGCCAGCAGCCAAGTGGAGGGGAGGGATACGCAGTATTTT
d_gene: NA
abundance: NA
j_gene: TRBJ2-3
v_gene: TRBV14

CDR3aa: CASSLGLKETQYF
CDR3nt: TGCGCCAGCAGCTTGGGACTCAAAGAGACCCAGTACTTC
d_gene: NA
abundance: NA
j_gene: TRBJ2-5
v_gene: TRBV5-1

CDR3aa: CAIRGASGANVLTF
CDR3nt: TGTGCCATCAGGGGGGCCTCTGGGGCCAACGTCCTGACTTTC
d_gene: NA
abundance: once
j_gene: TRBJ2-6
v_gene: TRBV10-3

CDR3aa: CASSSLLAGSTDTQYF
CDR3nt: TGCGCCAGCAGCTCCCTACTAGCGGGGAGCACAGATACGCAGTATTTT
d_gene: TRBD2
abundance: NA
j_gene: TRBJ2-3
v_gene: TRBV5-1

CDR3aa: CASSPGTGSPLHF
CDR3nt: TGTGCCAGCAGTCCCGGGACAGGTTCACCCCTCCACTTT
d_gene: TRBD1
abundance: NA
j_gene: TRBJ1-6
v_gene: TRBV12-3/TRBV12-4

CDR3aa: CASRPSLGPPETQYF
CDR3nt: TGTGCCAGCAGGCCAAGTCTGGGGCCTCCAGAGACCCAGTACTTC
d_gene: NA
abundance: NA
j_gene: TRBJ2-5
v_gene: TRBV5-4

CDR3aa: CASSLDGRAAYEQYF
CDR3nt: TGTGCCAGCAGTTTAGACGGGAGGGCCGCCTACGAGCAGTACTTC
d_gene: TRBD2
abundance: NA
j_gene: TRBJ2-7
v_gene: TRBV28

CDR3aa: CASSRPGLDQPQHF
CDR3nt: TGTGCCAGCAGTCGCCCAGGGCTCGATCAGCCCCAGCATTTT
d_gene: NA
abundance: NA
j_gene: TRBJ1-5
v_gene: TRBV28

CDR3aa: CASSDRGGPGNEQFF
CDR3nt: TGTGCCAGCAGTGATAGGGGGGGCCCCGGCAATGAGCAGTTCTTC
d_gene: NA
abundance: once
j_gene: TRBJ2-1
v_gene: TRBV2

CDR3aa: CASSLSQGAYGYTF
CDR3nt: TGTGCCAGCAGCTTAAGCCAGGGGGCCTATGGCTACACCTTC
d_gene: TRBD1
abundance: NA
j_gene: TRBJ1-2
v_gene: TRBV11-2

CDR3aa: CASTTGYGQPQHF
CDR3nt: TGTGCCAGCACGACAGGGTACGGTCAGCCCCAGCATTTT
d_gene: TRBD1
abundance: NA
j_gene: TRBJ1-5
v_gene: TRBV27

CDR3aa: CASSLEVRSLYGYTF
CDR3nt: TGCGCCAGCAGCTTGGAGGTCCGGAGCCTCTATGGCTACACCTTC
d_gene: NA
abundance: NA
j_gene: TRBJ1-2
v_gene: TRBV5-1

CDR3aa: CASSSGGNQPQHF
CDR3nt: TGTGCCAGCAGCTCGGGGGGGAACCAGCCCCAGCATTTT
d_gene: NA
abundance: NA
j_gene: TRBJ1-5
v_gene: TRBV12-3/TRBV12-4

CDR3aa: CASSRGGDYGYTF
CDR3nt: TGTGCCAGCAGCCGGGGGGGAGACTATGGCTACACCTTC
d_gene: NA
abundance: NA
j_gene: TRBJ1-2
v_gene: TRBV6-2/TRBV6-3

CDR3aa: CASSTTTEAFF
CDR3nt: TGTGCCAGCAGCACAACAACTGAAGCTTTCTTT
d_gene: NA
abundance: NA
j_gene: TRBJ1-1
v_gene: TRBV5-5

CDR3aa: CASSWAGSSGNTIYF
CDR3nt: TGCGCCAGCAGCTGGGCGGGCAGCTCTGGAAACACCATATATTTT
d_gene: NA
abundance: NA
j_gene: TRBJ1-3
v_gene: TRBV5-1

CDR3aa: CASSLAGTGVYEQYF
CDR3nt: TGTGCCAGCAGCTTAGCGGGGACAGGGGTCTACGAGCAGTACTTC
d_gene: TRBD1
abundance: NA
j_gene: TRBJ2-7
v_gene: TRBV11-2

CDR3aa: CASSQERTDTQYF
CDR3nt: TGCGCCAGCAGCCAAGAGCGAACAGATACGCAGTATTTT
d_gene: NA
abundance: NA
j_gene: TRBJ2-3
v_gene: TRBV4-3

CDR3aa: CSVDRGNEQYF
CDR3nt: TGCAGCGTCGACAGGGGGAACGAGCAGTACTTC
d_gene: TRBD1
abundance: NA
j_gene: TRBJ2-7
v_gene: TRBV29-1

CDR3aa: CASSSGGISEKLFF
CDR3nt: TGCGCCAGCAGCAGCGGGGGCATATCGGAAAAACTGTTTTTT
d_gene: NA
abundance: NA
j_gene: TRBJ1-4
v_gene: TRBV4-1

CDR3aa: CASSLRGPENTEAFF
CDR3nt: TGTGCCAGCAGCCTCAGGGGGCCGGAGAACACTGAAGCTTTCTTT
d_gene: TRBD1
abundance: NA
j_gene: TRBJ1-1
v_gene: TRBV27

CDR3aa: CASSPELSYNEQFF
CDR3nt: TGTGCCAGCAGCCCCGAGCTGTCCTACAATGAGCAGTTCTTC
d_gene: NA
abundance: NA
j_gene: TRBJ2-1
v_gene: TRBV9

CDR3aa: CASSTTGGDGYTF
CDR3nt: TGTGCCAGTAGTACTACAGGGGGCGACGGCTACACCTTC
d_gene: TRBD1
abundance: NA
j_gene: TRBJ1-2
v_gene: TRBV19

CDR3aa: CASSQPPGQGAMGEAFF
CDR3nt: TGCGCCAGCAGCCAACCCCCGGGACAGGGGGCGATGGGTGAAGCTTTCTTT
d_gene: TRBD1
abundance: once
j_gene: TRBJ1-1
v_gene: TRBV5-1

CDR3aa: CASSLEVNPTDTQYF
CDR3nt: TGCGCCAGCAGCCTCGAGGTAAACCCCACAGATACGCAGTATTTT
d_gene: NA
abundance: NA
j_gene: TRBJ2-3
v_gene: TRBV5-1

CDR3aa: CASSSTNPGGFGYEQYF
CDR3nt: TGTGCCAGCAGTTCCACTAACCCAGGCGGGTTCGGATACGAGCAGTACTTC
d_gene: NA
abundance: NA
j_gene: TRBJ2-7
v_gene: TRBV27

CDR3aa: CAGDRGDPNYGYTF
CDR3nt: TGTGCCGGGGACAGGGGTGATCCTAACTATGGCTACACCTTC
d_gene: TRBD1
abundance: NA
j_gene: TRBJ1-2
v_gene: TRBV7-6

CDR3aa: CASSPGQPYGYTF
CDR3nt: TGTGCCAGCAGCCCTGGACAGCCCTATGGCTACACCTTC
d_gene: NA
abundance: few
j_gene: TRBJ1-2
v_gene: TRBV5-4